The rows below give T cell receptor beta chains drawn from one sample of a study of T cell responses to AZD1222 COVID-19 vaccine. Method: immunoSEQ multiplex PCR; TCRdb's copy keeps in-frame clones and lacks some. Of around 140,000 clones in the sample, 91% are singletons; the top ten hold 3.5% to 4%. The sample was peripheral blood, taken 28 days after the second AZD1222 dose. These receptors were taken from an adult who received the AZD1222 COVID-19 vaccine. Each CDR3 is given with its conserved first and last residue. D genes are given only for firm matches. Only part of the rows carry a size: once, few, many, or a class if the clone is expanded.

d_call j_call clone_size v_call cdr3_nt cdr3_aa
TRBD2 TRBJ2-7 NA TRBV5-1 TGCGCCAGCAGCCCAGGACTAGCGGCCTCCTACGAGCAGTACTTC CASSPGLAASYEQYF
NA TRBJ2-3 NA TRBV30 TGTGCCTGGAGTGGCGGCACTAGCACAGATACGCAGTATTTT CAWSGGTSTDTQYF
NA TRBJ1-1 NA TRBV19 TGTGCCAGTAGCCCCCCAGGGTATCGGATGAACACTGAAGCTTTCTTT CASSPPGYRMNTEAFF
NA TRBJ1-3 NA TRBV6-2/TRBV6-3 TGTGCCAGCAGTTACGCGACGGCAGCCGGAAACACCATATATTTT CASSYATAAGNTIYF
NA TRBJ1-1 NA TRBV14 TGTGCCAGCAGCCAGGGCCCGAACACTGAAGCTTTCTTT CASSQGPNTEAFF
TRBD1 TRBJ2-7 NA TRBV5-1 TGCGCCAGCACGATGGACAGGCTGTCCTACGAGCAGTACTTC CASTMDRLSYEQYF
TRBD2 TRBJ2-1 NA TRBV9 TGTGCCAGCAGCCTGAGCCCGGGACTAGCGGGAGTAGGTGAGCAGTTCTTC CASSLSPGLAGVGEQFF
NA TRBJ1-4 NA TRBV2 TGTGCCAGCAGTTTCGGGAGGCAGGTTAATGAAAAACTGTTTTTT CASSFGRQVNEKLFF
TRBD1 TRBJ1-2 once TRBV11-3 TGTGCCAGCGGAGAGCGATGGACAGGGTCGGATGGCTACACCTTC CASGERWTGSDGYTF
TRBD2 TRBJ2-1 NA TRBV24-1 TGTGCCACCAGTGACCTAGCAGTATCTCAGCGGGAGACGGCGTCCTACAATGAGCAGTTCTTC CATSDLAVSQRETASYNEQFF
NA TRBJ1-1 NA TRBV6-5 TGTGCCAGCAACCAGGAGTTGAACACTGAAGCTTTCTTT CASNQELNTEAFF
NA TRBJ2-7 NA TRBV19 TGTGCCAGTAGTACACCGGGACCCTCCTACGAGCAGTACTTC CASSTPGPSYEQYF
NA TRBJ1-4 NA TRBV6-1 TGTGCCAGCAGTGATACTAGGAATGAAAAACTGTTTTTT CASSDTRNEKLFF
NA TRBJ1-2 NA TRBV6-6 TGTGTCGTGGATGAAGGTGGCGGTGGCTACACCTTC CVVDEGGGGYTF
NA TRBJ2-7 NA TRBV6-6 TGTGCCAGCAGTTACTCTACTAGCAGAGAATACGAGCAGTACTTC CASSYSTSREYEQYF
TRBD2 TRBJ2-1 NA TRBV4-1 TGCGCCAGCAGGCAAGAAGACCTTCTAGCGGGGGTGGGTAATGAGCAGTTCTTC CASRQEDLLAGVGNEQFF
NA TRBJ2-1 NA TRBV24-1 TGTGCCACCAGTGATTTTAGCGGTCGAGATGAGCAGTTCTTC CATSDFSGRDEQFF
NA TRBJ1-2 NA TRBV14 TGTGCCAGCAGCCAAGAGGACTCTTCTGGCTACACCTTC CASSQEDSSGYTF
NA TRBJ1-5 NA TRBV18 TGTGCCAGCTCACCATTGGGGGCAGATCAGCCCCAGCATTTT CASSPLGADQPQHF
TRBD2 TRBJ2-3 NA TRBV7-8 TGTGCCAGCAGCTTCCGGGAGGGAGGGACAGATACGCAGTATTTT CASSFREGGTDTQYF
TRBD1 TRBJ1-4 NA TRBV5-6 TGTGCCAGCAGCTTATTTGGACAGGTCTCTAATGAAAAACTGTTTTTT CASSLFGQVSNEKLFF
TRBD2 TRBJ2-3 once TRBV9 TGTGCCAGCAGCTTAACGAGTCGTAGCGGGGGCCCAGATACGCAGTATTTT CASSLTSRSGGPDTQYF
TRBD2 TRBJ2-1 NA TRBV2 TGTGCCAGCAGTGAAGAGATGCTAGCGGGGGGATACAATGAGCAGTTCTTC CASSEEMLAGGYNEQFF
TRBD2 TRBJ2-7 NA TRBV6-2/TRBV6-3 TGTGCCAGCAGTTACTCCCTAGCGGGAGGGTTCTTTGAGCAGTACTTC CASSYSLAGGFFEQYF
TRBD1 TRBJ1-6 NA TRBV11-3 TGTGCCAGCAGCTTAGGCGGGGACAGGGGCGATTCACCCCTCCACTTT CASSLGGDRGDSPLHF
NA TRBJ1-5 NA TRBV7-2 TGTGCCAGCAGCTTACCCCCCTACAGGGATAAGGCGGGTCAGCCCCAGCATTTT CASSLPPYRDKAGQPQHF
NA TRBJ2-3 once TRBV5-4 TGTGCCAGCTCCGGGCCGACGCCGGATACGCAGTATTTT CASSGPTPDTQYF
NA TRBJ1-6 few TRBV7-2 TGTGCCAGCAGCTTAGGTCGGGATTCACCCCTCCACTTT CASSLGRDSPLHF
NA TRBJ1-1 NA TRBV29-1 TGCAGCGTTGAGAGGCAGTACAACACTGAAGCTTTCTTT CSVERQYNTEAFF
NA TRBJ1-5 NA TRBV9 TGTGCCAGCAGCGTCGACAGTGAAGTGGATCAGCCCCAGCATTTT CASSVDSEVDQPQHF
NA TRBJ1-1 NA TRBV24-1 TGTGCCACCAGTGACCTCCACGTACCTGGGGGTTTGAACACTGAAGCTTTCTTT CATSDLHVPGGLNTEAFF
TRBD2 TRBJ2-5 NA TRBV12-3/TRBV12-4 TGTGCCAGCAAAGCGGGAGAGGTAGAGACCCAGTACTTC CASKAGEVETQYF
TRBD1 TRBJ1-6 NA TRBV5-1 TGCGCCAGCAGCTTGGTAATTTTCGACAGGGGGCTAGGTTCACCCCTCCACTTT CASSLVIFDRGLGSPLHF
TRBD2 TRBJ2-2 few TRBV7-7 TGTGCTAGCAGACTAGCGGGGAACACCGGGGAGCTGTTTTTT CASRLAGNTGELFF
TRBD2 TRBJ2-1 NA TRBV7-8 TGTGCCAGCAGCTTAGGGGCGGGAGGTTCCTACAATGAGCAGTTCTTC CASSLGAGGSYNEQFF
TRBD1 TRBJ2-7 NA TRBV19 TGTGCCAGTAGTATCAGCAGGGGGCTAGAGGAGCAGTACTTC CASSISRGLEEQYF
TRBD1 TRBJ2-7 NA TRBV7-9 TGTGCCAGCAGCCCCCGGACAGGGGGCTACGAGCAGTACTTC CASSPRTGGYEQYF
TRBD2 TRBJ2-7 NA TRBV4-1 TGCGCCAGCAGCCGAGGACTAGCGGGAGCTTACGAGCAGTACTTC CASSRGLAGAYEQYF
NA TRBJ2-5 NA TRBV6-1 TGTGCCAGCAGTGAAGCTGCAGGTCCGTACTTC CASSEAAGPYF
NA TRBJ2-2 NA TRBV27 TGTGCCAGCAGAAGGGGGGGCGGGGAGCTGTTTTTT CASRRGGGELFF
NA TRBJ2-3 NA TRBV9 TGTGCCAGCAGCGCTACGACAGGGTTGGGGACTAGGTTCACAGATACGCAGTATTTT CASSATTGLGTRFTDTQYF
TRBD1 TRBJ1-4 NA TRBV6-1 TGTGCCAGCAGTGATCGAGGGGGGGGAGGGGGCGGTGAAAAACTGTTTTTT CASSDRGGGGGGEKLFF
NA TRBJ2-7 NA TRBV30 TGTGCCTGTACGGACGACTACGAGCAGTACTTC CACTDDYEQYF
TRBD2 TRBJ2-5 NA TRBV5-7 TGTGCCAGCAGCTTGGCCAAGCGGGGGACGCAAGAGACCCAGTACTTC CASSLAKRGTQETQYF
NA TRBJ1-2 NA TRBV6-5 TGTGCCAGCAGTTACAGTTTAGGACAGTCATATGGCTACACCTTC CASSYSLGQSYGYTF
NA TRBJ1-6 NA TRBV15 TGTGCCACCGAGGACGGCCATGACTATAATTCACCCCTCCACTTT CATEDGHDYNSPLHF
NA TRBJ1-2 NA TRBV24-1 TGTGCCACCAGTGATTTGCGTGAGGGGGTGAGTGGCTACACCTTC CATSDLREGVSGYTF
NA TRBJ2-1 NA TRBV21-1 TGTGCCAGCAGCAAGCGGCCTAGCGGGAGGGCAAATGAGCAGTTCTTC CASSKRPSGRANEQFF
NA TRBJ2-5 once TRBV24-1 TGTGCCACCAGTGATTCCAGGGCGGGAGAGACCCAGTACTTC CATSDSRAGETQYF
NA TRBJ1-4 NA TRBV21-1 TGTGCCAGCAGCAAAGTTCTGGGTGCAACTAATGAAAAACTGTTTTTT CASSKVLGATNEKLFF
NA TRBJ1-5 NA TRBV7-9 TGTGCCAGCAGCTACGGATTCGGACAGCCCCAGCATTTT CASSYGFGQPQHF
NA TRBJ1-4 NA TRBV15 TGTGCCACCAGCAGAGTTACGGGGGTTGAAAAACTGTTTTTT CATSRVTGVEKLFF
TRBD1 TRBJ1-3 NA TRBV7-9 TGTGCCAGCAGCTCACAGGGGAAACTGACTGCCATATATTTT CASSSQGKLTAIYF
NA TRBJ2-3 few TRBV20-1 TGCAGCCCCGGGGACACAGATACGCAGTATTTT CSPGDTDTQYF
NA TRBJ2-2 NA TRBV6-4 TGTGCCAGCAGAGGACAGTACACCGGGGAGCTGTTTTTT CASRGQYTGELFF